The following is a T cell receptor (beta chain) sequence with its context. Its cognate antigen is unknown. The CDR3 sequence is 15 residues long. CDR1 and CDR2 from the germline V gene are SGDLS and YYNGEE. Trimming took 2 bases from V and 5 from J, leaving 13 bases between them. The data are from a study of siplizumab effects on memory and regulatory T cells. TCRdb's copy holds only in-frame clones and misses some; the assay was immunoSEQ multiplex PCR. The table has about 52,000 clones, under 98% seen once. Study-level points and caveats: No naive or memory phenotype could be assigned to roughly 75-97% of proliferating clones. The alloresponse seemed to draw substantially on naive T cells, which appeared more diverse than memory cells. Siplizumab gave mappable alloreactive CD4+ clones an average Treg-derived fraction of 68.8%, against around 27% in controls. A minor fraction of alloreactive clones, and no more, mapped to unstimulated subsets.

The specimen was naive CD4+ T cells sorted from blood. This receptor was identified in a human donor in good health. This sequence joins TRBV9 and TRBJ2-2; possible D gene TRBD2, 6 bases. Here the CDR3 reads CASSVGWGRTGELFF. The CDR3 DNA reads TGTGCCAGCAGCGTGGGATGGGGGAGGACCGGGGAGCTGTTTTTT.